This note documents a single TCR beta chain sequence. The target of this receptor is not known. A 2.5 ml peripheral blood sample was drawn into PAXgene tubes per donor and stored at -80°C. Without T cell sorting, total RNA was isolated from whole blood using the PAXgene blood miRNA kit on an automated QIAcube. Peripheral blood from monozygotic twin pairs who were concordant or discordant for inflammatory bowel disease underwent deep TCRalpha and TCRbeta repertoire profiling using unique molecular barcoding. Smoking habits were recorded for all twin pairs, with individuals classified as current, former or never smokers. Preparation of the library involved 5' RACE. For each TCR library, about 4,000 ng of total RNA was used. For each sample, cDNA synthesis was carried out in eight separate reactions using SMARTScribe reverse transcriptase. During cDNA synthesis, template switching introduced unique molecular identifiers that contained a 6-nucleotide sample barcode. TCRalpha and TCRbeta cDNA was amplified in two nested PCRs of approximately 17 and 9 cycles, and bead purification was carried out after each PCR. Before amplification, the cDNA was both treated with uracil DNA-glycosylase and purified with the QIAquick PCR purification kit. The second PCR added Illumina TruSeq-compatible adapters along with sample-specific barcodes. TapeStation and Qubit were used to check library quality and concentration, and approximately 5.4 ng of each library was pooled. Sequencing of pooled libraries was carried out on an Illumina HiSeq2500 single-index Rapid Run using 2 x 100 bp reads and custom sequencing primers. As for how the authors treated the data: MiGEC version 1.2.6 was used for UMI-based consensus assembly, which corrected PCR and sequencing errors. MiXCR version 2.1.1 was used for V(D)J alignment, clonotype assembly and CDR3 extraction. Normalisation of gene usage, clonotype sharing and MAIT/NKT TCR abundance was achieved by analysing the top 1000, 10 000 and 20 000 clonotypes per sample. After downsampling to 27 000 UMIs, diversity was calculated as the inverse Simpson index using the vegan R package. Paired Mann-Whitney U tests were applied to discordant twin pairs, and Benjamini-Hochberg correction was used for multiple testing. TCRdb reprocessed the reads; each CDR3 protein sequence makes one entry, and DNA is unavailable. TCRdb, not the authors, supplied the V and J calls. This sample's table contains over 350,000 distinct CDR3 sequences. 2% to 3% of the sample is in the top ten clones.

The sample originates from a study of monozygotic twins with inflammatory bowel disease (dated by TCRdb to between 2018 and 2020). Regarding the study in general: A total of 28 monozygotic twin pairs were included in the full study, comprising nine German pairs (four IBD-concordant, five IBD-discordant) and 19 IBD-discordant Danish pairs. Within discordant pairs, disease-associated traits were sought mainly by comparing IBD patients with their genetically identical healthy co-twins. Each individual had, on average, about 151 000 unique TCRalpha sequences and 181 000 unique TCRbeta sequences available for analysis.

The paper as a whole reports these results and caveats: IBD patients shared fewer clonotypes with other individuals than healthy twins did, most markedly in patients showing signs of disease activity. No difference in repertoire similarity was observed between concordant and discordant twins, possibly owing to limited statistical power. Background noise and inter-individual variability may have been introduced into the repertoires by the differing immunosuppressive treatments among patients. The results gave no support for a single strong signal or clonotype linked to IBD. The analysis was unable to tell different T cell subtypes apart. TCRbeta repertoire diversity, by inverse Simpson index, was decreased in IBD patients compared with their healthy co-twins.

Sequencing used blood. The receptor was isolated from a human donor with ulcerative colitis or Crohn's disease, or a healthy co-twin of an affected twin (not recorded which).

The CDR3 region: CASSYSTSGGALEQYF. The chain was built from TRBV6-2 or TRBV6-3 and TRBJ2-7; TCRdb's D call, TRBD1, is unchecked because there is no DNA. In the germline V gene, CDR1 corresponds to MNHEY and CDR2 to SVGEGT. The CDR3 goes from the cysteine to the phenylalanine over 16 residues. This entry has no DNA.